A single sample is the source of the 25 T cell receptor beta chains below, sequenced in a study of cytomegalovirus exposure and HLA in healthy donors. A multiplex PCR was run with 60 Vbeta primers and 13 Jbeta primers. Measured with immunoSEQ multiplex PCR; TCRdb has only the in-frame clones, and not every one. The sample holds 200,000 or so clones. Sequenced sample: PBMCs. The receptors here all came from a boy aged 10-17 years in good health and CMV-seronegative.

This sequence joins TRBV4-2 and TRBJ1-1, with TRBD1 identical over 9 bases. Per the germline V gene, CDR1 is LGHNA and CDR2 is YNFKEQ. CDR3 length: 16 amino acids. V shed 4 bases, J shed 5 bases, and the junction held 11 bases outside the gene matches. CDR3 sequence: CASSPSGPGTGTEAFF. In nucleotides, the CDR3 is TGTGCCAGCAGCCCCTCAGGGCCCGGGACAGGGACTGAAGCTTTCTTT.

The rearrangement links TRBV29-1 to TRBJ2-3; weak D call: TRBD2 (6 bases). Germline assignment: CDR1 SQVTM and CDR2 ANQGSEA. V shed 4 bases and J shed 2 bases, with 10 bases lying between them. This CDR3 spans 13 amino acids. This CDR3 reads CSVVRGLTDTQYF. CDR3 bases: TGCAGCGTTGTCCGGGGACTCACAGATACGCAGTATTTT.

The chain combines TRBV27 with TRBJ1-6; weak D call: TRBD1 (5 bases). V was trimmed by 4 bases and J by 5 bases, leaving 12 bases between them. There are 15 residues in the CDR3. Germline values: CDR1 MNHEY, CDR2 SMNVEV (reference sequence). This CDR3 reads CASSSALRDNSPLHF. The CDR3 region has the DNA TGTGCCAGCAGTTCCGCCCTCAGGGATAATTCACCCCTCCACTTT.

The CDR3 loop is CAWKIGGAIEQYF. In DNA, the CDR3 is TGTGCCTGGAAAATAGGGGGGGCTATCGAGCAGTACTTC. The V and J genes are TRBV30 and TRBJ2-7, with TRBD2 as a possible D gene (7 bases). The V end lost 4 bases, the J end lost 6 bases, and 16 bases lay between the germline ends. This CDR3 is 13 amino acids long. Per the germline V gene, CDR1 is GTSNPN and CDR2 is SVGIG (reference sequence).

The chain links TRBV6-5 to TRBJ2-3, with D perhaps matching TRBD2 (5 bases). This CDR3 is built from 15 residues. Germline CDR1 MNHEY, CDR2 SVGAGI. V was pared by 2 bases and J by 2 bases, with 11 bases between. CDR3 sequence (DNA): TGTGCCAGCAGTTACGGGCTGCTAGCCACAGATACGCAGTATTTT. It is translated as CASSYGLLATDTQYF.

For the CDR3, the DNA is TGCGCCAGCAGCTGGGTGACAGGGAGTGACGGCAATGAGCAGTTCTTC. The encoded protein is CASSWVTGSDGNEQFF. The chain joins TRBV5-1 to TRBJ2-1; 7 nucleotides match TRBD1. The germline V gene has CDR1 SGHRS and CDR2 YFSETQ. V shed 3 bases and J 6 bases; nucleotides not matched to a gene: 12. This CDR3 contains 16 residues. Complete variable domain (other parts from reference TRBV5-1 and TRBJ2-1): KAGVTQTPRYLIKTRGQQVTLSCSPISGHRSVSWYQQTPGQGLQFLFEYFSETQRNKGNFPGRFSGRQFSNSRSEMNVSTLELGDSALYLCASSWVTGSDGNEQFFGPGTRLTVL.

The V gene is TRBV19, the J gene TRBJ2-7; TRBD1 matches at 10 bases. CDR1 LNHDA and CDR2 SQIVND come from the germline V gene (reference sequence). This CDR3 has 13 amino acids. The CDR3 loop is CAAGQGFHYEQYF. The CDR3 DNA is TGTGCAGCGGGACAGGGGTTTCACTACGAGCAGTACTTC.

This chain links TRBV5-4 with TRBJ1-2, with a possible D match to TRBD1 (5 bases). The germline CDR1 and CDR2 sequences are SGHNT and YYREEE (reference sequence). CDR3 size: 18 residues. V lost 3 bases and J lost 6, with 27 bases in between. CDR3 coding DNA: TGTGCCAGCAGCTCGTGGTCGGGCGGTTTAGGGGAGGGCGATGGCTACACCTTC. Translated: CASSSWSGGLGEGDGYTF.

J is TRBJ1-2 and V is TRBV7-9; D is ambiguous. V lost 4 bases, J lost 5 bases, and 8 bases lay in between. Per germline, CDR1 SEHNR and CDR2 FQNEAQ (reference sequence). This CDR3 spans 12 amino acids. Written as DNA, the CDR3 is TGTGCCAGCAGCTCCCCGGGTTATGGCTACACCTTC. It translates to CASSSPGYGYTF. Using reference TRBV7-9 and TRBJ1-2 for the parts outside the CDR3, the full variable domain is DTGVSQNPRHKITKRGQNVTFRCDPISEHNRLYWYRQTLGQGPEFLTYFQNEAQLEKSRLLSDRFSAERPKGSFSTLEIQRTEQGDSAMYLCASSSPGYGYTFGSGTRLTVV.

The rearrangement uses TRBV2 and TRBJ2-2; 10 bases are a match to TRBD2. Germline-derived CDR1 and CDR2 are SNHLY and FYNNEI. The CDR3 consists of 14 residues. Unmatched junction bases numbered 6, after V lost 8 bases and J lost 6 bases. This CDR3 is CASHSSGGSGELFF. In DNA, the CDR3 is TGTGCCAGCCATAGTAGCGGGGGGTCCGGGGAGCTGTTTTTT.

V and J are TRBV29-1 and TRBJ1-2; D is uncertain. CDR3 length: 11 residues. Trimming stripped 4 bases from V and 8 bases from J, with 11 bases between. CDR1 is SQVTM, CDR2 ANQGSEA, per germline. This CDR3 reads CSVVLGIGYTF. DNA of the CDR3: TGCAGCGTTGTTCTGGGCATAGGCTACACCTTC.

The rearrangement joins TRBV7-2 to TRBJ2-1; 8 nucleotides match TRBD1. This CDR3 contains 11 residues. V lost 5 bases, J lost 12 bases, and 3 bases stayed unmatched. Germline CDR1 SGHTA, CDR2 FQGNSA. The CDR3 region has the DNA TGTGCCAGCAGCCCAGGACAGGGGCAGTTCTTC. Encoded protein: CASSPGQGQFF. Together with reference TRBV7-2 and TRBJ2-1, the CDR3 gives the full variable domain: GAGVSQSPSNKVTEKGKDVELRCDPISGHTALYWYRQSLGQGLEFLIYFQGNSAPDKSGLPSDRFSAERTGGSVSTLTIQRTQQEDSAVYLCASSPGQGQFFGPGTRLTVL.

The V and J genes are TRBV7-9 and TRBJ1-1, with TRBD1 as a possible D gene (5 bases). Germline V lookup: CDR1 SEHNR, CDR2 FQNEAQ (reference sequence). The V gene lost 0 bases and the J gene lost 4 bases, with 9 bases spanning the gap. This CDR3 is built from 14 residues. Written as DNA, the CDR3 is TGTGCCAGCAGCTTAGCCGGTCAGGGCACTGAAGCTTTCTTT. It yields the protein CASSLAGQGTEAFF.

The V gene is TRBV4-2, the J gene TRBJ2-3, with 12 bases that match TRBD2. With 0 bases clipped from V and 5 bases from J, the junction kept 12 bases outside the gene matches. CDR3 length equals 19 residues. Looked up from germline, CDR1 is LGHNA and CDR2 is YNFKEQ. The CDR3 DNA follows: TGTGCCAGCAGCCAAGAGGCGCTAGCGGGGGGGCTGGAGGTAGATACGCAGTATTTT. This sequence encodes CASSQEALAGGLEVDTQYF.

The chain couples TRBV5-5 to TRBJ2-3, with 16 positions matching TRBD2. The trim removed 2 bases at V and 4 bases at J, leaving 7 bases unmatched. The CDR3 runs 18 residues. Germline values: CDR1 SGHKS, CDR2 YYEKEE (reference sequence). CDR3 region: CASSLPGLAGGQADTQYF. DNA for the CDR3: TGTGCCAGCAGCTTACCGGGACTAGCGGGGGGGCAGGCAGATACGCAGTATTTT.

V gene TRBV14 combines with J gene TRBJ2-7; D may be TRBD2 (5 bases). This CDR3 comprises 15 residues. V was clipped by 1 base and J by 3 bases, with 13 bases between them. Germline V gene data show CDR1 as SGHDN and CDR2 as FVKESK. CDR3 loop: CASSQAMGASYEQYF. The CDR3 DNA follows: TGTGCCAGCAGCCAAGCGATGGGAGCTAGCTACGAGCAGTACTTC. The entire variable domain, with the rest obtained from reference TRBV14 and TRBJ2-7, is as follows: EAGVTQFPSHSVIEKGQTVTLRCDPISGHDNLYWYRRVMGKEIKFLLHFVKESKQDESGMPNNRFLAERTGGTYSTLKVQPAELEDSGVYFCASSQAMGASYEQYFGPGTRLTVT.

This rearrangement joins TRBV30 to TRBJ1-6, with a weak D call TRBD1 (5 bases). CDR1 GTSNPN and CDR2 SVGIG come from the germline V gene (reference sequence). This CDR3 comprises 13 residues. V was clipped by 3 bases and J by 5 bases, with 8 bases between them. The CDR3 nucleotides read TGTGCCTGGAGGGGGCAGAATAATTCACCCCTCCACTTT. It codes for CAWRGQNNSPLHF.

The rearrangement links TRBV4-2 to TRBJ2-7; 15 bases fit TRBD2. Germline-derived CDR1 and CDR2 are LGHNA and YNFKEQ. The J segment lost 3 bases and the V segment lost 1 base, leaving 7 bases of the junction unmatched. This CDR3 has 18 amino acids. This chain's CDR3 is CASSQVYGLAGGSYEQYF. The CDR3 region has the DNA TGTGCCAGCAGCCAAGTTTACGGACTAGCGGGGGGGAGCTACGAGCAGTACTTC.

This rearrangement joins TRBV6-5 to TRBJ2-7, with 9 bases lining up with TRBD1. This CDR3 region has 12 residues. The germline gives CDR1 MNHEY, CDR2 SVGAGI. With V trimmed by 6 bases and J by 11 bases, 8 bases remained unmatched. CDR3 protein: CASRDRDRVEYF. CDR3 DNA sequence: TGTGCCAGCAGGGATAGGGACAGGGTTGAGTACTTC.

V usage is TRBV6-6 and J usage is TRBJ2-2; perhaps TRBD1 as D (5 bases). Germline-derived CDR1 and CDR2 are MNHNY and SVGAGI (reference sequence). The length of the CDR3 is 15 residues. V dropped 6 bases and J dropped 3 bases, with 14 bases sitting between them. The CDR3 spells CASSSDRGYTGELFF. DNA of the CDR3: TGTGCCAGCAGCTCCGACAGAGGATACACCGGGGAGCTGTTTTTT.

The chain links TRBV5-1 to TRBJ2-1, with D perhaps TRBD1 (5 bases). CDR1 is SGHRS and CDR2 is YFSETQ in the germline V gene. The CDR3 length is 15 residues. Between the trimmed V and J ends, which lost 2 bases and 2 bases, there was a span of 11 bases. CDR3 sequence reads: CASSFPDSAYNEQFF. The CDR3 region has the DNA TGCGCCAGCAGCTTCCCAGACAGTGCCTACAATGAGCAGTTCTTC.

The gene calls are TRBV2 and TRBJ1-6; no reliable D call. There are 13 residues in the CDR3. V dropped 7 bases and J dropped 2 bases, with 6 bases sitting between them. The germline CDR1 and CDR2 sequences are SNHLY and FYNNEI. CDR3: CASTGAYNSPLHF. CDR3 in DNA: TGTGCCAGCACGGGTGCCTATAATTCACCCCTCCACTTT.

The rearrangement links TRBV30 to TRBJ2-5; no definite D call. CDR3 length equals 11 residues. Germline V gene lookup returns CDR1 GTSNPN and CDR2 SVGIG (reference sequence). V dropped 2 bases and J dropped 6 bases, with 7 bases sitting between them. CDR3 sequence: CAWSIGQTQYF. CDR3 in DNA: TGTGCCTGGAGTATCGGTCAGACCCAGTACTTC.

The gene calls are TRBV19 and TRBJ2-3, with 7 bases matching TRBD2. Germline values: CDR1 LNHDA, CDR2 SQIVND (reference sequence). CDR3 size: 13 residues. V gave up 10 bases and J gave up 0 bases; unmatched junction bases: 4. CDR3 coding DNA: TGTGCCACTGGACTAGAAAGCACAGATACGCAGTATTTT. Its translation: CATGLESTDTQYF.

The rearrangement joins TRBV6-5 to TRBJ2-6; D is ambiguous. There are 16 residues in the CDR3. Per the germline V gene, CDR1 is MNHEY and CDR2 is SVGAGI. Trimming removed 3 bases from V and 0 bases from J, with 9 bases in between. CDR3: CASSYVGSSGANVLTF. For the CDR3, the DNA is TGTGCCAGCAGTTATGTCGGTTCCTCTGGGGCCAACGTCCTGACTTTC.